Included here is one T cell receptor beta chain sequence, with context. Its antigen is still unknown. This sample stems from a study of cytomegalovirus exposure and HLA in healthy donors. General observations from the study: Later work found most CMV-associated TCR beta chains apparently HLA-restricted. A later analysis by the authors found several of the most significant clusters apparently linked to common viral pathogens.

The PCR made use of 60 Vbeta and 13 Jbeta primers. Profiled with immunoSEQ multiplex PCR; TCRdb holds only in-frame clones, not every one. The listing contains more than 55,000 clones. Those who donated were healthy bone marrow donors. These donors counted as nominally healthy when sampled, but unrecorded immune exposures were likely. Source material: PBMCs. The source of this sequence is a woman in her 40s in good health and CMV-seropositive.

Written as DNA, the CDR3 is TGTGCCAGCAGTGAATATTTTCCCCAGACAGGGGGCCAAGTCGAGCAGTACTTC. It is translated as CASSEYFPQTGGQVEQYF. V is TRBV25-1 and J is TRBJ2-7; TRBD1 aligns across 10 bases. CDR1 is MGHDK and CDR2 is SYGVNS in the germline V gene. The CDR3 has 18 amino acids. Trimming removed 0 bases from V and 6 bases from J; junction bases left unmatched: 14.